This entry concerns a single T cell receptor beta chain. Here immunoSEQ multiplex PCR was the method, and the copy in TCRdb shows in-frame clones only, minus some. The data hold about 59,000 clones, with roughly 95% observed a single time. This record comes from a study of technical replicates of blood from a few donors. Germline values: CDR1 LNHNV, CDR2 YYDKDF (reference sequence). The CDR3 loop spans 15 amino acids. V lost 5 bases and J lost 1; bases outside the gene matches: 5. The chain recombines TRBV15 with TRBJ1-5; 7 positions match TRBD1. Specimen: PBMCs. The TCR comes from a human donor in good health. Some clones in this sample may be carry-over from other donors' samples. CDR3 nucleotides: TGTGCCACCAGCGGTACAGGGGCAAGCAATCAGCCCCAGCATTTT. It specifies CATSGTGASNQPQHF.